The clone carrying this T cell receptor beta chain has ten or more counts. Trimming took off 5 bases at V and 10 bases at J, with 12 bases between the two ends. This CDR3 is 12 amino acids long. Germline V gives CDR1 SGHTA, CDR2 FQGNSA. TCRdb used MiXCR to reprocess the 5' RACE reads, holding one entry per CDR3 protein. The sample includes roughly 750,000 distinct CDR3 sequences, 21% of them seen just once. The entry originates in a study of identical twins. This sample was shared with a second study, whose subject was T cells expressing NK-cell markers. That paper states: Source material for TCR beta repertoires consisted of sorted CD3+CD56+NKG2C+, CD3+CD56+NKG2C- and CD3+CD56-NKG2C+ T cells. One of eight sequenced donors was HCMV-seronegative; the other seven were seropositive. The dominant NKG2C+ clonotypes represented about 1.0-8% of CD8+ T cells in over 5 donors. The HCMV specificity of the expanded NKG2C+ T cell clones stayed unresolved.

The sample comprised PBMCs. This TCR derives from a woman between 18 and 29 years old in good health. This chain connects TRBV7-2 to TRBJ2-1, with unresolved D. The CDR3 sequence: CASSHAVAEQFF. The CDR3 nucleotides read TGTGCCAGCAGCCACGCCGTCGCAGAGCAGTTCTTC.